The subject of this entry is one TCR beta chain. What it binds is not known. This may stem from a read error, because a much larger clone lies one nucleotide away. The trim removed 5 bases at V and 7 bases at J, leaving 9 bases unmatched. From germline, CDR1 is MDHEN and CDR2 SYDVKM. The length of the CDR3 is 15 residues. This specimen comes from a study of CD8+CD57+ T cells in acquired aplastic anemia. Turning to the study itself: When averaged, DNA from sorted CD4+ and CD8+ cells came to about 2.9 ug. There were roughly 11 million reads, on average, for CD4+ cells from healthy donors.

Overall study findings and caveats: Levels of CD8+ Simpson's diversity were not significantly distinct in patients versus controls. Roughly 31 was the count of CD8+ CDR3 sequences that patients shared with controls.

For CDR3 and TCR beta VDJ profiling, genomic DNA was the template used. TCRdb re-called the reads through MiXCR, storing one row per CDR3 protein. The sample shows about 62,000 distinct CDR3 sequences, roughly 58% of them seen only once. This receptor was identified in a human donor in good health, serving as a control. The chain is built from TRBV28 and TRBJ1-2; the match to TRBD1 covers 11 bases. Sequences were obtained from sorted CD4+, CD8+, or CD8+CD57+ T cells (not recorded which) from PBMCs. The CDR3 here is CASSPADRGRGGYTF. CDR3 sequence (DNA): TGTGCCAGCAGTCCGGCGGACAGGGGGCGCGGTGGCTACACCTTC.